This TCR beta chain was identified during a study of blood T cell repertoires in COVID-19. Across the whole study: Acute-phase and convalescent COVID-19 samples originated in the United States, Italy and Spain. T cells, B-cell-depleted T cells, or PBMCs supplied cDNA or gDNA.

Per the original methods: Quantification of nucleated cells was approximated via reference gene primer amplification. Only in-frame clones appear in the TCRdb table, and some are missing; sequencing was by immunoSEQ multiplex PCR. The V and J calls and clone size come from that table; D and trimming were worked out from the DNA. The table includes approximately 140,000 clones, 70% to 80% detected once. The germline V gene encodes CDR1 SGHRS and CDR2 YFSETQ. The V segment lost 6 bases and the J segment 2 bases; nucleotides outside the gene matches: 7. The CDR3 has 15 amino acids. The receptor was isolated from a man between 45 and 60 years old with acute or convalescent COVID-19. The sequenced material came from peripheral blood. This rearrangement joins TRBV5-1 to TRBJ1-4; 7 nucleotides agree with TRBD1. CDR3 nucleotides: TGCGCCAGCACCTATCGGGACAGCACTAATGAAAAACTGTTTTTT. Its translation: CASTYRDSTNEKLFF.